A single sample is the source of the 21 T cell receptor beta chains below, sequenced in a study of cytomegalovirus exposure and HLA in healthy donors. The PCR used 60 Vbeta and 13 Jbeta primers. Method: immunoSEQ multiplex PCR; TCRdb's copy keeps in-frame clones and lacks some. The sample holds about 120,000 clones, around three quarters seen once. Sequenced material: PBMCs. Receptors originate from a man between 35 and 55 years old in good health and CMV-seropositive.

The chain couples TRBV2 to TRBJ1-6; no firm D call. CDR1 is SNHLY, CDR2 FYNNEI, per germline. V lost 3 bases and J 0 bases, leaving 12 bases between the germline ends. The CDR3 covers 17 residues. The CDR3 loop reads CASSESPRSSYNSPLHF. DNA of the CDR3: TGTGCCAGCAGTGAGAGTCCCCGGAGCTCCTATAATTCACCCCTCCACTTT.

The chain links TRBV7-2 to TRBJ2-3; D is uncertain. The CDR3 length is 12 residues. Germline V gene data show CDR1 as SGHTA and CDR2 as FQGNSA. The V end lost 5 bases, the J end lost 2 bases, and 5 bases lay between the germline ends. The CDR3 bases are TGTGCCAGCAGCATATACACAGATACGCAGTATTTT. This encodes CASSIYTDTQYF.

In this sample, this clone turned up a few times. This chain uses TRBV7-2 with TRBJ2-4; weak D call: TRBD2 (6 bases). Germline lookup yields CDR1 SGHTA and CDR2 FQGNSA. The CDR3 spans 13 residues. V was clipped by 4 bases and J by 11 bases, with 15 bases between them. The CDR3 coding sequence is TGTGCCAGCAGCTCAACGGGACTCAGTCTTCAGTACTTC. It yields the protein CASSSTGLSLQYF.

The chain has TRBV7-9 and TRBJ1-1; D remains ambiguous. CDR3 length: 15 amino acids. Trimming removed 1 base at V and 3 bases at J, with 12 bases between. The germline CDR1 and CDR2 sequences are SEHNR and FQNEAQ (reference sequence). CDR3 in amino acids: CASSLVVGSDTEAFF. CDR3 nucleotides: TGTGCCAGCAGCTTAGTCGTCGGTAGCGACACTGAAGCTTTCTTT.

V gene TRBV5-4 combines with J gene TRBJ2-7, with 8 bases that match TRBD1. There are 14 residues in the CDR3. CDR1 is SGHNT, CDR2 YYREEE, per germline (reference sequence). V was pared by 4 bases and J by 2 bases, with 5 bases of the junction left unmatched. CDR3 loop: CASSPDRATYEQYF. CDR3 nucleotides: TGTGCCAGCAGCCCGGACAGGGCAACCTACGAGCAGTACTTC.

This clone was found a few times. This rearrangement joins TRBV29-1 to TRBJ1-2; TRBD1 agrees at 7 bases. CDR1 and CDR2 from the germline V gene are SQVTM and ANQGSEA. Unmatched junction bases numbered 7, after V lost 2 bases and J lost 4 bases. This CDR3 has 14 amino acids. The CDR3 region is CSVEPNRGGYGYTF. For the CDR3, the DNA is TGCAGCGTTGAACCTAACAGGGGTGGCTATGGCTACACCTTC.

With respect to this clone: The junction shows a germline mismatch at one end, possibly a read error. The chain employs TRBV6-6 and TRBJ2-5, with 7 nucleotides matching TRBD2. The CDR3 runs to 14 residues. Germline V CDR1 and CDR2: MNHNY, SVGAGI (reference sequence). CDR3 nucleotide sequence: TGTGCCAGCAGTGACTCTCGGGGGGAAGAGACCCAGTACTTC. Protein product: CASSDSRGEETQYF.

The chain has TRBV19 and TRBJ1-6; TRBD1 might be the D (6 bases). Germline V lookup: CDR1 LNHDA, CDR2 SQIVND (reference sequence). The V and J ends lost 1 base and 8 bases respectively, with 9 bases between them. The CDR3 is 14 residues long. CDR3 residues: CASSIVGADSPLHF. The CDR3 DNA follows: TGTGCCAGTAGTATAGTGGGGGCGGATTCACCCCTCCACTTT.

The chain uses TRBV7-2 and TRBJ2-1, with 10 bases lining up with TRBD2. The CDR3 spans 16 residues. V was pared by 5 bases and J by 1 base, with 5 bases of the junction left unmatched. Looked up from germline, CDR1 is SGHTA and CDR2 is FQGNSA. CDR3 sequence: CASSAELAGSYNEQFF. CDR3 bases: TGTGCCAGCAGCGCTGAACTAGCGGGGTCCTACAATGAGCAGTTCTTC.

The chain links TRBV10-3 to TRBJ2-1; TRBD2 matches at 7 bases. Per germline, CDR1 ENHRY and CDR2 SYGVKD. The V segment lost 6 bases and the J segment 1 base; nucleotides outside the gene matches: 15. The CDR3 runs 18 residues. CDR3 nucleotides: TGTGCCATCAGGGACTGGGAAGGGGCTAGCGGATCCTACAATGAGCAGTTCTTC. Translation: CAIRDWEGASGSYNEQFF.

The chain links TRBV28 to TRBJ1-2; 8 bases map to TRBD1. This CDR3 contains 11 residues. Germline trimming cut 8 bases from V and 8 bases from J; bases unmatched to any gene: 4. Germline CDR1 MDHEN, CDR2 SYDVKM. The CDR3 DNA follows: TGTGCCAGCGGACAGGGCCTGGGCTACACCTTC. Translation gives CASGQGLGYTF.

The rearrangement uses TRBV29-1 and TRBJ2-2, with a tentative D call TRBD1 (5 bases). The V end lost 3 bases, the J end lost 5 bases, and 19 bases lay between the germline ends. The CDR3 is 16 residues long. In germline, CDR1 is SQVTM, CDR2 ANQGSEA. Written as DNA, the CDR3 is TGCAGCGTTGATCCAGTGCTAAAGGGGAAGACCGGGGAGCTGTTTTTT. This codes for CSVDPVLKGKTGELFF.

CDR3 DNA sequence: TGCGCCAGCCGAGAGTGGTCTAATGAAAAACTGTTTTTT. This encodes CASREWSNEKLFF. This sequence joins TRBV4-1 and TRBJ1-4; D ambiguous. Trimming removed 8 bases at V and 3 bases at J, with 10 bases between. CDR1 is MGHRA and CDR2 is YSYEKL in the germline V gene. The CDR3 has 13 residues.

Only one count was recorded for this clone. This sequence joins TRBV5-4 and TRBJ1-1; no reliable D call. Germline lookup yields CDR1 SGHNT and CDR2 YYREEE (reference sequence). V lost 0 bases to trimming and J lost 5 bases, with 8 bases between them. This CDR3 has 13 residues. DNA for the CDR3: TGTGCCAGCAGCTTGGACGGGTGGACTGAAGCTTTCTTT. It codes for CASSLDGWTEAFF.

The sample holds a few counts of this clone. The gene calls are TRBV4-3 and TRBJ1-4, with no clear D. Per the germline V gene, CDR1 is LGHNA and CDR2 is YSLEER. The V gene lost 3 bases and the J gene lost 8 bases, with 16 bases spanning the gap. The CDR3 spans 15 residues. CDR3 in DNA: TGCGCCAGCAGCCAGAAGCCGGGAGCGGGGGAAAAACTGTTTTTT. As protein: CASSQKPGAGEKLFF.

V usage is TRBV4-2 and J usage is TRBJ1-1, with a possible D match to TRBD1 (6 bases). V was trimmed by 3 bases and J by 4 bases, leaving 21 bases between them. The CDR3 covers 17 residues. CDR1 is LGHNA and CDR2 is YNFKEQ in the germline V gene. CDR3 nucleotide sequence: TGTGCCAGCAGCCAGCGCCTTACAGGGATTTCGGGCACTGAAGCTTTCTTT. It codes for CASSQRLTGISGTEAFF.

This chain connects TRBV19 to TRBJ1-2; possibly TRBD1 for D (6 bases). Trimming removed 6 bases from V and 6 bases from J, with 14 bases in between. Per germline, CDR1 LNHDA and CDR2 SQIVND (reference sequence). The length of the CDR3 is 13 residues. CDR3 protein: CASRGARGDGYTF. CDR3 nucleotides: TGTGCCAGTAGGGGGGCCCGAGGGGATGGCTACACCTTC.

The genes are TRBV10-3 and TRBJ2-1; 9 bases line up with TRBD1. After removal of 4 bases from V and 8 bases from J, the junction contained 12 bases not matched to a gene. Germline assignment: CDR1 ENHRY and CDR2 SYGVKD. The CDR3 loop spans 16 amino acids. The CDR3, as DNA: TGTGCCATCAGTGCAATTACGGGACAGGGCGATGATGAGCAGTTCTTC. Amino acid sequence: CAISAITGQGDDEQFF.

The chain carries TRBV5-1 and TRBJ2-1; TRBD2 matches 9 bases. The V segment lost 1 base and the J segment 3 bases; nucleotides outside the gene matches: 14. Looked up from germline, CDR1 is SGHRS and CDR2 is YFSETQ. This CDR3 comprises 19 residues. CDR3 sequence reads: CASSLKVAAGGPYYNEQFF. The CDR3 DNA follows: TGCGCCAGCAGCTTGAAGGTGGCGGCGGGGGGGCCTTACTACAATGAGCAGTTCTTC. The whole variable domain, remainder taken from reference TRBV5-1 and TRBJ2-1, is KAGVTQTPRYLIKTRGQQVTLSCSPISGHRSVSWYQQTPGQGLQFLFEYFSETQRNKGNFPGRFSGRQFSNSRSEMNVSTLELGDSALYLCASSLKVAAGGPYYNEQFFGPGTRLTVL.

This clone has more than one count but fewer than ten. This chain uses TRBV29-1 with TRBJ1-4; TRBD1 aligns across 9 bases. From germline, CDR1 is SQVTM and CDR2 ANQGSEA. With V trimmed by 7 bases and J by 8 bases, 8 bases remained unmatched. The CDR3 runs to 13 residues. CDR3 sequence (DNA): TGCAGCGCAAAGACAGGGGGGGAGGAAAAACTGTTTTTT. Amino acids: CSAKTGGEEKLFF.

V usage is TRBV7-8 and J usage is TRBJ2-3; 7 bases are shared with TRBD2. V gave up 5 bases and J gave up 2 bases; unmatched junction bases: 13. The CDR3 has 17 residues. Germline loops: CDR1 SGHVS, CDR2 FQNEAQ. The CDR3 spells CASSNQREGDLTDTQYF. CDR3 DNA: TGTGCCAGCAGCAATCAGCGGGAAGGGGACCTCACAGATACGCAGTATTTT.